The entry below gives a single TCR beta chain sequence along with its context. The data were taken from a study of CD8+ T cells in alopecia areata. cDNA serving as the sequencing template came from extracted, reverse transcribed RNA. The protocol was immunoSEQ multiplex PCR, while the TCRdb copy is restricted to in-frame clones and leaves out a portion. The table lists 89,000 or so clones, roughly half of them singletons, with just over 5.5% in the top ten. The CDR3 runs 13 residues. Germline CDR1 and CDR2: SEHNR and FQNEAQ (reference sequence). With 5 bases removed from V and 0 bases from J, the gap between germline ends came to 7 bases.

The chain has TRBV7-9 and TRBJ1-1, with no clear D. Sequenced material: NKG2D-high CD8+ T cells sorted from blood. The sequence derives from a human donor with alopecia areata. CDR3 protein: CASSPIMNTEAFF. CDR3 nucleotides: TGTGCCAGCAGCCCCATTATGAACACTGAAGCTTTCTTT.